Below are 21 T cell receptor beta chains sequenced from a single sample in a study of spatial heterogeneity in lung cancer. TCRdb used MiXCR to reprocess the 5' RACE reads, holding one entry per CDR3 protein. This sample has around 40,000 distinct CDR3 sequences, with approximately 5.5% found just once. As to time point: sample taken at primary tumor resection. The sample consisted of PBMCs, taken at surgery. The receptor source for this set is a female donor with early-stage non-small cell lung cancer.

This clonotype was recorded at least ten times. This chain joins TRBV27 and TRBJ1-2; D possibly corresponds to TRBD1 (5 bases). The CDR3 spans 17 residues. V dropped 4 bases and J dropped 0 bases, with 18 bases sitting between them. The germline V gene has CDR1 MNHEY and CDR2 SMNVEV (reference sequence). CDR3 sequence reads: CASSSGPTGLANYGYTF. DNA for the CDR3: TGTGCCAGCAGTTCGGGCCCCACAGGTCTTGCTAACTATGGCTACACCTTC.

In this sample, this clonotype turned up many times. The chain joins TRBV5-1 to TRBJ2-5; 8 positions agree with TRBD2. The CDR3 covers 16 residues. CDR1 and CDR2 from the germline V gene are SGHRS and YFSETQ. V shed 0 bases, J shed 2 bases, and the junction held 6 bases outside the gene matches. CDR3 sequence (DNA): TGCGCCAGCAGCTTGGGAACGCCGGGGGGGCAAGAGACCCAGTACTTC. Protein: CASSLGTPGGQETQYF.

This clonotype occurred many times. The chain carries TRBV2 and TRBJ2-1; TRBD2 aligns across 9 bases. In germline, CDR1 is SNHLY, CDR2 FYNNEI. CDR3 length equals 12 residues. With 6 bases clipped from V and 15 bases from J, the junction kept 9 bases outside the gene matches. This CDR3 reads CASSRRGTSLFF. In DNA form, the CDR3 reads TGTGCCAGCAGCCGCCGGGGGACTAGCCTGTTCTTC.

This clonotype has a count of ten or more. The chain joins TRBV28 to TRBJ1-5; no clear D. Trimming stripped 2 bases from V and 1 base from J, with 9 bases between. Looked up from germline, CDR1 is MDHEN and CDR2 is SYDVKM. The CDR3 is 15 residues long. CDR3: CASSLHGGSNQPQHF. The CDR3 DNA is TGTGCCAGCAGTTTACACGGAGGGAGCAATCAGCCCCAGCATTTT.

The sample holds many counts of this clonotype. The V call is TRBV7-2, the J call TRBJ2-1, with TRBD2 matching over 8 bases. The CDR3 runs to 16 residues. Germline V CDR1 and CDR2: SGHTA, FQGNSA. V lost 1 base, J lost 0 bases, and 2 bases stayed unmatched. This CDR3 is CASSLVGTSSYNEQFF. CDR3 nucleotides: TGTGCCAGCAGCTTAGTGGGGACTAGCTCCTACAATGAGCAGTTCTTC.

This chain connects TRBV7-2 to TRBJ2-3, with TRBD2 identical over 8 bases. V was pared by 6 bases and J by 4 bases, with 9 bases of the junction left unmatched. Germline CDR1 reads SGHTA; CDR2 reads FQGNSA. This CDR3 comprises 15 residues. CDR3 nucleotides: TGTGCCAGCAGGGGTGGAACGGGGGGGCCAGATACGCAGTATTTT. Translated, it gives CASRGGTGGPDTQYF.

This clonotype was recorded many times. This chain joins TRBV19 and TRBJ1-2, with D uncertain. The V gene lost 5 bases and the J gene lost 3 bases, with 16 bases spanning the gap. The CDR3 covers 15 residues. In germline, CDR1 is LNHDA, CDR2 SQIVND (reference sequence). The CDR3 DNA follows: TGTGCCAGTAGTGACTCTGCCGGTTCCTACTATGGCTACACCTTC. Translation gives CASSDSAGSYYGYTF.

In this sample, this clonotype turned up many times. The chain uses TRBV5-1 and TRBJ2-3, with 12 positions matching TRBD2. Per germline, CDR1 SGHRS and CDR2 YFSETQ. V shed 4 bases, J shed 1 base, and the junction held 10 bases outside the gene matches. CDR3 length equals 18 residues. For the CDR3, the DNA is TGCGCCAGCAGCCCACCTAGCGGGGGGGCCGCGGGCACAGATACGCAGTATTTT. Amino acids: CASSPPSGGAAGTDTQYF.

This clonotype was observed at least ten times. This rearrangement joins TRBV24-1 to TRBJ1-2, with 7 bases lining up with TRBD1. The CDR3 extends over 15 amino acids. The ends lost 2 bases at V and 8 bases at J; junction bases unmatched: 10. The germline V gene encodes CDR1 KGHDR and CDR2 SFDVKD. For the CDR3, the DNA is TGTGCCACCAGTGATTCGACAGGGAGGGCTCGCGGCTACACCTTC. As protein: CATSDSTGRARGYTF.

This clonotype was seen more than once but under ten times. The gene calls are TRBV5-8 and TRBJ1-1; D unclear. In germline, CDR1 is SGHTS, CDR2 YDEGEE. The CDR3 extends over 13 amino acids. V gave up 3 bases and J gave up 1 base, with 7 bases separating them. The CDR3 sequence: CASSYRRNTEAFF. The CDR3 DNA reads as TGTGCCAGCAGCTACCGACGGAACACTGAAGCTTTCTTT.

This clonotype appeared many times. The chain combines TRBV5-1 with TRBJ2-3; TRBD2 matches at 9 bases. CDR1 and CDR2 from the germline V gene are SGHRS and YFSETQ. V shed 0 bases, J shed 1 base, and the junction held 6 bases outside the gene matches. There are 17 residues in the CDR3. Here the CDR3 reads CASSLAGGGARTDTQYF. CDR3 DNA: TGCGCCAGCAGCTTGGCCGGCGGGGGGGCCCGCACAGATACGCAGTATTTT.

This clonotype was counted many times. The chain links TRBV3-1 to TRBJ2-5, with TRBD2 matching 7 bases. The V segment lost 1 base and the J segment 6 bases; nucleotides outside the gene matches: 2. The CDR3 totals 13 residues. Per the germline V gene, CDR1 is LGHDT and CDR2 is YNNKEL (reference sequence). The CDR3 DNA reads TGTGCCAGCAGCCAAGTGCGGGGGAAGACCCAGTACTTC. Translating gives CASSQVRGKTQYF.

This clonotype was seen many times. This chain uses TRBV24-1 with TRBJ2-3; D might be TRBD2 (6 bases). V was cut by 4 bases and J by 6 bases, with 10 bases left in between. The CDR3 spans 13 residues. Looked up from germline, CDR1 is KGHDR and CDR2 is SFDVKD. CDR3 DNA: TGTGCCACCAGTGACCCGAGCGGGGATACGCAGTATTTT. This gives the protein CATSDPSGDTQYF.

This clonotype was seen many times. This chain connects TRBV12-3 or TRBV12-4 to TRBJ2-1, with TRBD2 matching over 14 bases. This CDR3 comprises 16 residues. Trimming took 6 bases from V and 10 from J; bases not matched to a gene: 11. The CDR3 sequence: CASSLTRLAGGQEQFF. The CDR3 DNA reads TGTGCCAGCAGCTTGACAAGACTAGCGGGGGGGCAGGAGCAGTTCTTC.

CDR3 loop: CASSLGPGNEQFF. For the CDR3, the DNA is TGTGCCAGCAGCTTAGGACCGGGAAATGAGCAGTTCTTC. The gene calls are TRBV11-2 and TRBJ2-1; possible D gene TRBD2, 5 bases. The V end was cut by 1 base, the J end by 7 bases, with 8 bases between. This CDR3 spans 13 amino acids. Germline V lookup: CDR1 SGHAT, CDR2 FQNNGV.

This clonotype was counted only a few times. J is TRBJ2-3 and V is TRBV6-4; the match to TRBD2 covers 10 bases. The CDR3 extends over 15 amino acids. The junction had 3 bases not matched to a gene; V was cut back by 5 bases and J by 1 base. In germline, CDR1 is MRHNA, CDR2 SNTAGT. The CDR3 protein is CASSSLAGGTDTQYF. The CDR3 DNA sequence: TGTGCCAGCAGTTCCCTAGCGGGGGGCACAGATACGCAGTATTTT.

This clonotype was picked up many times. V gene TRBV3-1 combines with J gene TRBJ2-2, with 11 bases identical to TRBD2. V was pared by 5 bases and J by 7 bases, with 6 bases of the junction left unmatched. The CDR3 covers 15 residues. Germline loops: CDR1 LGHDT, CDR2 YNNKEL (reference sequence). The CDR3 here is CASSETSGGYGELFF. The CDR3 nucleotides are TGTGCCAGCAGCGAAACTAGCGGGGGTTACGGGGAGCTGTTTTTT.

At least ten counts were recorded for this clonotype. The chain uses TRBV18 and TRBJ2-6, with 7 bases lining up with TRBD1. Germline V gene lookup returns CDR1 KGHSH and CDR2 LQKENI. The CDR3 runs to 19 residues. V dropped 3 bases and J dropped 1; count of bases not matched to a gene: 12. CDR3 DNA sequence: TGTGCCAGCTCACCGCAGAAGACAGGGAAAGTATCTGGGGCCAACGTCCTGACTTTC. Protein product: CASSPQKTGKVSGANVLTF.

In its sample, this clonotype was seen many times. The V gene is TRBV28, the J gene TRBJ1-1; no firm D call. Trimming took off 10 bases at V and 7 bases at J, with 16 bases between the two ends. The CDR3 loop spans 12 amino acids. The V gene's germline CDR1 is MDHEN and CDR2 SYDVKM. CDR3 coding DNA: TGTGCCACTAGGGCCCAAACCTTTGAAGCTTTCTTT. It yields the protein CATRAQTFEAFF.

This clonotype was seen repeatedly, ten times or more. CDR3 in amino acids: CSARGIGRDFSTDTQYF. DNA for the CDR3: TGCAGTGCTAGAGGTATCGGCCGGGACTTCAGCACAGATACGCAGTATTTT. The genes are TRBV20-1 and TRBJ2-3, with a weak D call TRBD2 (6 bases). The V gene's germline CDR1 is DFQATT and CDR2 SNEGSKA (reference sequence). CDR3 length equals 17 residues. The V end was cut by 1 base, the J end by 0 bases, with 17 bases between.

This clonotype was counted a few times. The chain recombines TRBV28 with TRBJ1-2; D gene uncertain. The CDR3 spans 14 residues. Germline CDR1 and CDR2: MDHEN and SYDVKM. Trimming stripped 1 base from V and 4 bases from J, with 10 bases between. CDR3 bases: TGTGCCAGCAGTTTATCCCGGGTTAGCTATGGCTACACCTTC. It encodes CASSLSRVSYGYTF.